These 28 T cell receptor beta chains came from one sample sequenced in a study of blood T cell repertoires in COVID-19. TCRdb's table, derived via immunoSEQ multiplex PCR, lists solely in-frame clones and lacks some. The table has 350,000 to 550,000 clones, around 89% seen once. Sequencing was performed on peripheral blood. The receptors derive from a woman in her 30s with acute or convalescent COVID-19.

With respect to this clone: Compared with germline, one end of the junction differs, possibly owing to a read error. This sequence joins TRBV6-1 and TRBJ1-6; perhaps TRBD1 as D (5 bases). This CDR3 spans 20 amino acids. CDR1 and CDR2 (germline): MNHNS, SASEGT. CDR3 region: CVSSVQVGTPKSSYNSPLHF. CDR3 in DNA: TGTGTCAGCAGTGTTCAGGTCGGGACTCCTAAAAGCTCCTATAATTCACCCCTCCACTTT.

The chain carries TRBV5-1 and TRBJ1-4, with 7 bases aligning to TRBD1. The CDR3 totals 19 residues. After removal of 0 bases from V and 7 bases from J, the junction contained 18 bases not matched to a gene. The germline CDR1 and CDR2 sequences are SGHRS and YFSETQ. CDR3 sequence reads: CASSLAAGRGIFRSEKLFF. In DNA, the CDR3 is TGCGCCAGCAGCTTGGCCGCGGGCAGGGGGATTTTCAGGAGTGAAAAACTGTTTTTT.

The gene calls are TRBV2 and TRBJ1-6; D possibly corresponds to TRBD1 (6 bases). V lost 5 bases and J lost 2, with 16 bases in between. The germline CDR1 and CDR2 sequences are SNHLY and FYNNEI. This CDR3 is 17 amino acids long. The CDR3 nucleotides read TGTGCCAGCAGTTGGGTCAGACAGGTAGCCTATAATTCACCCCTCCACTTT. Amino acids: CASSWVRQVAYNSPLHF. The full variable domain, in which reference TRBV2 and TRBJ1-6 provide the parts outside the CDR3, is EPEVTQTPSHQVTQMGQEVILRCVPISNHLYFYWYRQILGQKVEFLVSFYNNEISEKSEIFDDQFSVERPDGSNFTLKIRSTKLEDSAMYFCASSWVRQVAYNSPLHFGNGTRLTVT.

V and J are TRBV7-9 and TRBJ1-1; D gene ambiguous. The germline V gene has CDR1 SEHNR and CDR2 FQNEAQ (reference sequence). This CDR3 region has 15 residues. V was pared by 0 bases and J by 4 bases, with 12 bases between. The CDR3 protein is CASSLAEGFGTEAFF. Written as DNA, the CDR3 is TGTGCCAGCAGCTTAGCTGAGGGTTTCGGCACTGAAGCTTTCTTT.

The gene calls are TRBV6-6 and TRBJ2-1; 9 positions agree with TRBD1. The junction had 12 bases not matched to a gene; V was cut back by 6 bases and J by 9 bases. CDR3 length equals 15 residues. Germline V lookup: CDR1 MNHNY, CDR2 SVGAGI (reference sequence). The CDR3 here is CASRASGQGSSEQFF. CDR3 DNA: TGTGCCAGCAGGGCTTCGGGACAGGGATCGAGTGAGCAGTTCTTC.

This chain links TRBV11-2 with TRBJ2-7, with TRBD2 matching over 7 bases. This CDR3 has 16 amino acids. Germline loops: CDR1 SGHAT, CDR2 FQNNGV. V gave up 1 base and J gave up 0 bases; unmatched junction bases: 6. The CDR3 DNA is TGTGCCAGCAGCTTAGCTGGAGCGGGGTTCTCCTACGAGCAGTACTTC. Translated: CASSLAGAGFSYEQYF.

The genes are TRBV9 and TRBJ1-6, with TRBD1 identical over 10 bases. Trimming at V came to 4 bases and at J to 6 bases, leaving 4 bases not matched to a gene. This CDR3 has 15 residues. Per the germline V gene, CDR1 is SGDLS and CDR2 is YYNGEE. For the CDR3, the DNA is TGTGCCAGCAGCCCCGGGACAGGGGTTAATTCACCCCTCCACTTT. It encodes CASSPGTGVNSPLHF.

This chain connects TRBV2 to TRBJ2-2; the D is unclear. The germline V gene encodes CDR1 SNHLY and CDR2 FYNNEI. The CDR3 runs to 13 residues. With 6 bases removed from V and 6 bases from J, the gap between germline ends came to 11 bases. CDR3 sequence: CASSALRAGELFF. CDR3 DNA: TGTGCCAGCAGCGCCCTCCGGGCCGGGGAGCTGTTTTTT.

This chain links TRBV5-1 with TRBJ1-2; TRBD1 agrees at 7 bases. CDR1 SGHRS and CDR2 YFSETQ come from the germline V gene. The V and J ends lost 7 bases and 1 base, in that order; junction bases with no gene match: 7. The CDR3 covers 14 residues. DNA for the CDR3: TGCGCCAGCGGCCCCGGGACAGATAACTATGGCTACACCTTC. This sequence encodes CASGPGTDNYGYTF.

This rearrangement joins TRBV5-4 to TRBJ1-2, with a weak D call TRBD1 (6 bases). This CDR3 is built from 13 residues. V shed 4 bases and J shed 6 bases, with 13 bases lying between them. Germline V gene data show CDR1 as SGHNT and CDR2 as YYREEE (reference sequence). The CDR3 sequence is CASSGGRGDGYTF. The CDR3 DNA reads TGTGCCAGCAGCGGGGGCAGGGGCGATGGCTACACCTTC.

This chain connects TRBV12-3 or TRBV12-4 to TRBJ2-5; D might be TRBD1 (6 bases). The CDR3 consists of 12 residues. Trimming took off 11 bases at V and 5 bases at J, with 15 bases between the two ends. The CDR3 here is CALTGTPETQYF. The CDR3 DNA sequence: TGTGCCCTTACAGGGACCCCGGAGACCCAGTACTTC.

The V call is TRBV7-9, the J call TRBJ2-7, with 7 bases fitting TRBD1. This CDR3 is built from 14 residues. CDR1 SEHNR and CDR2 FQNEAQ come from the germline V gene (reference sequence). Trimming took 5 bases from V and 3 from J; bases not matched to a gene: 7. The CDR3 protein is CASSRSGTVYEQYF. The CDR3 coding sequence is TGTGCCAGCAGCCGATCAGGGACAGTCTACGAGCAGTACTTC.

The rearrangement joins TRBV4-1 to TRBJ2-5, with 8 bases aligning to TRBD2. The J segment lost 5 bases and the V segment lost 4 bases, leaving 3 bases of the junction unmatched. Germline CDR1 and CDR2: MGHRA and YSYEKL. The CDR3 loop spans 13 amino acids. CDR3 nucleotide sequence: TGCGCCAGCAGCCCCCCGGGGGGGGAGACCCAGTACTTC. Its protein is CASSPPGGETQYF.

This chain joins TRBV27 and TRBJ2-2, with D possibly TRBD1 on 5 matching bases. Per germline, CDR1 MNHEY and CDR2 SMNVEV (reference sequence). V was pared by 2 bases and J by 6 bases, with 7 bases between. This CDR3 spans 13 amino acids. The CDR3 DNA reads as TGTGCCAGCAGTTTAGGCAGGGCCGGGGAGCTGTTTTTT. The encoded protein is CASSLGRAGELFF.

The V gene is TRBV5-1, the J gene TRBJ2-1, with D possibly matching TRBD2 (5 bases). Per the germline V gene, CDR1 is SGHRS and CDR2 is YFSETQ. There are 14 residues in the CDR3. V lost 0 bases and J lost 7, with 11 bases in between. CDR3 DNA sequence: TGCGCCAGCAGCTTGGTTTTGTCGGGGAATGAGCAGTTCTTC. Protein sequence: CASSLVLSGNEQFF.

This clone has only a few counts. The chain carries TRBV4-1 and TRBJ2-7; D is possibly TRBD2 (7 bases). The V end was cut by 1 base, the J end by 5 bases, with 15 bases between. The CDR3 totals 15 residues. Per germline, CDR1 MGHRA and CDR2 YSYEKL. The CDR3 nucleotides are TGCGCCAGCAGCCAAGGTAACCGGGGGGCGAACGAGCAGTACTTC. Amino acids: CASSQGNRGANEQYF.

The chain joins TRBV6-5 to TRBJ2-5; 14 nucleotides match TRBD2. The CDR3 is made up of 13 amino acids. CDR1 and CDR2 (germline): MNHEY, SVGAGI. The CDR3 coding sequence is TGTAGACTAGCGGGGGGGCCGTGGGAGACCCAGTACTTC. As protein: CRLAGGPWETQYF.

The chain is built from TRBV19 and TRBJ1-5; no definite D call. V was clipped by 4 bases and J by 0 bases, with 7 bases between them. Germline V lookup: CDR1 LNHDA, CDR2 SQIVND (reference sequence). The CDR3 length is 14 residues. CDR3 sequence reads: CASSTSYSNQPQHF. CDR3 bases: TGTGCCAGTAGTACTAGTTATAGCAATCAGCCCCAGCATTTT.

Points on this clone: Other DNA sequences in this sample translate to the same CDR3. The chain carries TRBV12-3 or TRBV12-4 and TRBJ2-7; 7 bases match TRBD1. V lost 5 bases to trimming and J lost 4 bases; unmatched junction nucleotides: 2. The CDR3 consists of 12 residues. This chain's CDR3 is CASSRDSYEQYF. CDR3 sequence (DNA): TGTGCCAGCAGTCGGGACAGTTACGAGCAGTACTTC.

This clone was recorded only once. The chain has TRBV13 and TRBJ2-7; D is possibly TRBD1 (6 bases). The CDR3 spans 12 residues. CDR1 and CDR2 from the germline V gene are PRHDT and FYEKMQ (reference sequence). V was clipped by 5 bases and J by 5 bases, with 10 bases between them. Written as DNA, the CDR3 is TGTGCCAGCAGCCAAAACAGGGACGAGCAGTACTTC. Residues: CASSQNRDEQYF. Full variable domain (remainder filled in from reference TRBV13 and TRBJ2-7): AAGVIQSPRHLIKEKRETATLKCYPIPRHDTVYWYQQGPGQDPQFLISFYEKMQSDKGSIPDRFSAQQFSDYHSELNMSSLELGDSALYFCASSQNRDEQYFGPGTRLTVT.

In this sample, this clone turned up once. This chain joins TRBV14 and TRBJ2-5, with 7 bases matching TRBD2. Germline V gene data show CDR1 as SGHDN and CDR2 as FVKESK. Trimming at V came to 3 bases and at J to 1 base, leaving 14 bases not matched to a gene. There are 18 residues in the CDR3. CDR3 protein: CASSQKLASGIGQETQYF. The CDR3 DNA reads as TGTGCCAGCAGCCAGAAACTAGCGAGCGGGATCGGCCAAGAGACCCAGTACTTC.

DNA of the CDR3: TGTGCCAGCAGTTTACGGACTAGCGGGGGGTCGAATGAGCAGTTCTTC. This gives the protein CASSLRTSGGSNEQFF. The gene calls are TRBV28 and TRBJ2-1, with 14 positions matching TRBD2. Germline lookup yields CDR1 MDHEN and CDR2 SYDVKM. The CDR3 is made up of 16 amino acids. Unmatched junction bases numbered 4, after V lost 2 bases and J lost 7 bases.

CDR3 residues: CASSLSSGGASEQFF. In DNA, the CDR3 is TGTGCCAGCAGTTTATCTAGCGGGGGGGCTAGCGAGCAGTTCTTC. The rearrangement joins TRBV27 to TRBJ2-1; 11 nucleotides line up with TRBD2. From germline, CDR1 is MNHEY and CDR2 SMNVEV (reference sequence). Losses at the gene ends were 0 bases for V and 10 bases for J; bases not matched to a gene: 5. The CDR3 has 15 amino acids.

In this sample, this clone turned up a few times. The chain has TRBV10-3 and TRBJ1-2, with TRBD1 matching over 10 bases. J was trimmed by 2 bases and V by 8 bases; bases with no gene match: 5. The CDR3 is made up of 14 amino acids. The germline gives CDR1 ENHRY, CDR2 SYGVKD. The DNA for the CDR3 is TGTGCCATCCGATTGGGACAGGGGAACTATGGCTACACCTTC. Translating it yields CAIRLGQGNYGYTF.

The chain uses TRBV2 and TRBJ1-2, with TRBD1 as a possible D gene (6 bases). CDR1 is SNHLY and CDR2 is FYNNEI in the germline V gene. CDR3 length: 15 residues. Trimming removed 6 bases at V and 8 bases at J, with 22 bases between. The CDR3: CASSVGGGNRQGYTF. Written as DNA, the CDR3 is TGTGCCAGCAGCGTGGGTGGGGGCAATCGGCAAGGCTACACCTTC.

The CDR3: CASSRGQGGSYGYTF. DNA for the CDR3: TGTGCCAGCAGCCGAGGACAGGGGGGATCCTATGGCTACACCTTC. The chain links TRBV5-5 to TRBJ1-2, with 10 bases that match TRBD1. Germline V gives CDR1 SGHKS, CDR2 YYEKEE (reference sequence). V trimming: 4 bases; J trimming: 4 bases; junction bases outside the gene matches: 7. This CDR3 region has 15 residues.

The rearrangement uses TRBV9 and TRBJ2-7; D remains ambiguous. Trimming removed 3 bases at V and 0 bases at J, with 7 bases between. The CDR3 consists of 13 residues. Germline CDR1 and CDR2: SGDLS and YYNGEE. CDR3 nucleotide sequence: TGTGCCAGCAGCGCCCAACTCTCCTACGAGCAGTACTTC. Protein product: CASSAQLSYEQYF.

The chain couples TRBV6-5 to TRBJ1-2; 12 nucleotides agree with TRBD1. CDR1 and CDR2 from the germline V gene are MNHEY and SVGAGI. This CDR3 is built from 14 residues. V lost 10 bases, J lost 4 bases, and 7 bases stayed unmatched. The CDR3 spells CATKGQGAFYGYTF. DNA for the CDR3: TGTGCCACCAAGGGACAGGGGGCGTTCTATGGCTACACCTTC.